This TCR beta chain was recorded in a study of blood T cell repertoires in COVID-19 (dated by TCRdb to 2020 to 2021). For the study in its entirety: Samples from collaborators originated in the United States, Italy and Spain and spanned both the acute and convalescent phases of COVID-19. The repertoires were released in a freely available public database intended as a resource for research on the immune response to SARS-CoV-2. Samples came from the ongoing ImmuneRACE study (first 160 participants) plus 1,254 subjects from 6 global collaborators. The dataset comprised deeply sampled blood TCRbeta repertoires from subjects exposed to, actively infected with, or recovered from COVID-19. A de-identified subject ID, COVID-19 status, age in years and sex were almost always included in the sample metadata. Where available, HLA class I and class II types were taken from metadata supplied by the sample provider and were not determined by assay-based typing. The prospective study material was composed of cDNA or gDNA derived from T cells, B-cell-depleted T cells, or PBMCs. Broader findings and caveats from the paper: How much clinical and demographic metadata was included differed by source and by participant, and the metadata was provided uncurated.

There are a few counts of this clone. The antigen this receptor binds is unknown. Base qualities are not at hand, and no much larger clone is one base apart. The immunoSEQ Assay, a bias-controlled multiplex PCR, was used to amplify TCRbeta CDR3 regions from genomic DNA. Under the source paper's analysis protocol: Nucleated cell counts per sample were estimated from amplification of reference gene primers within the assay. To quantify the absolute abundance of each unique TCRbeta CDR3 rearrangement, sequence reads were collapsed and filtered. Productive Simpson clonality was computed per sample as the square root of Simpson's diversity index over productive rearrangements. Sourced from immuneACCESS, this table was stored by TCRdb with only in-frame sequences that have V and J called. A share of the clones is absent; for the studies checked, an unresolved V gene accounts for under half, and the remainder has no known explanation. The V and J calls and the clone size are those of that table, but D and trimming were determined from the DNA. A total of fewer than 200,000 clones appear in this sample, approximately 80% of them only once. The top ten clonotypes cover 8.6% of the sample.

Each collaborating institution followed its own protocols to collect whole blood in K2EDTA tubes. For TCRbeta analysis, collaborators shipped samples in one of three forms: frozen whole blood, isolated PBMCs, or DNA extracted from either of those sample types. The clonotype was recovered from a woman in her 50s with active or convalescent COVID-19. The sequencing input was peripheral blood.

The CDR3 is CASIERGGESEAFF. The nucleotide sequence reads as follows: TGTGCCAGTATCGAGAGAGGGGGTGAGAGTGAAGCTTTCTTT. The rearrangement joined TRBV19 to TRBJ1-1; TRBD1 is perhaps the D gene, given 6 matching bases. CDR1 LNHDA and CDR2 SQIVND were looked up in the germline V gene (reference sequence). Trimming at the junction amounts to 7 bases on V and 7 bases on J, and the germline ends lie 19 bases apart. The CDR3 numbers 14 residues from cysteine through phenylalanine. The only DNA kept is the CDR3, 42 bases in frame from the first base.